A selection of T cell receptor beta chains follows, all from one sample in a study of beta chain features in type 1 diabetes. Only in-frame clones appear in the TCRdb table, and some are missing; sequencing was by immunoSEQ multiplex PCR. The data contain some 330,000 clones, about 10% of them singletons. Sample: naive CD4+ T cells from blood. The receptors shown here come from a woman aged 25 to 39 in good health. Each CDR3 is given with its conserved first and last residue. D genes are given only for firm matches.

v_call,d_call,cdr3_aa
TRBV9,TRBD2,CASSAPRGGEKTQYF
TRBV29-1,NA,CSFSENTGELFF
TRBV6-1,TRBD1,CASRMGQGPETQYF
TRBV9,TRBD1,CASSSGQGSFEKLFF
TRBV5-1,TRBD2,CASSLDLRGRARDTQYF
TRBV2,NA,CASSEGTEPLNEQFF
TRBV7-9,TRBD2,CASSSGLAGTDTQYF
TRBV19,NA,CASSPGAVSYEQYF
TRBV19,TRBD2,CASSNQRETKYEQYF
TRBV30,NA,CAFSVGGGWNEQFF
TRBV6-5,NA,CASSLAGVDTQYF
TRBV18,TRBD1,CASSRRTGGSTGELFF
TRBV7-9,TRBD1,CASSLGQSRDSSTDTQYF
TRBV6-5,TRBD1,CASSFSTGARTEAFF
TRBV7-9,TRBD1,CASRGDRGHEQYF
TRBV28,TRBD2,CASSFPRTSGISNEQFF
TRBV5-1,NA,CASSLGEYTEAFF
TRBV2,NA,CASSALSEAFF
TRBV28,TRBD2,CASSFASGGGYNEQFF
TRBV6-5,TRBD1,CASKWGQGSDTIYF
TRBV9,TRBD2,CASSVEAGVLGDEQFF
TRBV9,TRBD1,CASSARTGLGTDTQYF
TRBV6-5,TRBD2,CASSYSGTSYEQYF
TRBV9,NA,CASSVSSDSHYEQYF
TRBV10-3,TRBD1,CAISEETGRWTEAFF
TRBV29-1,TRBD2,CSVYSGSGGFRSEQFF
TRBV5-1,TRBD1,CASKGTGDIQYF
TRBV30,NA,CAWSPEGAEQFF
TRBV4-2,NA,CASSPTSYGGAQYF
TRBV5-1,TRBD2,CASSETAGAHTGELFF
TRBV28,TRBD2,CASSLSGRAHEQYF
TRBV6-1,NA,CASSFLANQETQYF
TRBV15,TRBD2,CATSRALLAGRPYEQYF
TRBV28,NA,CASFGGLAAYEQYF
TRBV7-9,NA,CASSRGSGANVLTF
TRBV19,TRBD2,CASSILTSGSGEQYF
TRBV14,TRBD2,CASSQVWGLAYEQYF